This is a list of T cell receptor beta chains from one sample in a study of blood T cell repertoires in COVID-19. The protocol was immunoSEQ multiplex PCR, while the TCRdb copy is restricted to in-frame clones and leaves out a portion. The profile shows hundreds of thousands of clones, roughly 85% of them singletons. What was sequenced was peripheral blood. The receptors come from a human donor in a cohort sampled during active COVID-19. Both conserved end residues are part of each CDR3. D genes are given only for firm matches. The listing skips clone size in some rows; elsewhere it reads once, few, many or a size class.

cdr3_nt	cdr3_aa	v_call	j_call	clone_size	d_call
TGCGCCAGCAGCCGGACAGGGATGGGGGAATCGAATCAGCCCCAGCATTTT	CASSRTGMGESNQPQHF	TRBV4-1	TRBJ1-5	.	TRBD1
TGTGCCAGCAGCGGGCCAGGGGAAAAGGTTAACTATGGCTACACCTTC	CASSGPGEKVNYGYTF	TRBV9	TRBJ1-2	.	.
TGTGCCAGCAGTGAAGCGGGGGGGCCTTGGGAGCAGTTCTTC	CASSEAGGPWEQFF	TRBV6-1	TRBJ2-1	.	.
TGCGCCAGCAGCTTGGTTCAGGGGGGTCGCACTGAAGCTTTCTTT	CASSLVQGGRTEAFF	TRBV5-1	TRBJ1-1	.	TRBD1
TGTGCCAGCAGCCCACAGGGCCGGACTGAAGCTTTCTTT	CASSPQGRTEAFF	TRBV7-9	TRBJ1-1	.	.
TGCAGCGTTGAACGGTCCCGGGGCACCGGGGAGCTGTTTTTT	CSVERSRGTGELFF	TRBV29-1	TRBJ2-2	.	.
TGTGCCACCGTTACAGGGGGGTACACTGAAGCTTTCTTT	CATVTGGYTEAFF	TRBV2	TRBJ1-1	.	TRBD1
TGTGCCAGCAGTAATTACTTGGGAGTAAACACTGAAGCTTTCTTT	CASSNYLGVNTEAFF	TRBV6-5	TRBJ1-1	.	.
TGTGCCAGCAGCCAAGATATACAGCTAAGTAACTATGGCTACACCTTC	CASSQDIQLSNYGYTF	TRBV3-1/TRBV3-2	TRBJ1-2	.	.
TGCGCCAGCAGCGGTTCGGGACATAACTACGAGCAGTACTTC	CASSGSGHNYEQYF	TRBV5-1	TRBJ2-7	.	.
TGTGCCAGCAGTGAAGCGTCGGGAACCTACGAGCAGTACTTC	CASSEASGTYEQYF	TRBV6-1	TRBJ2-7	few	.